This entry lists 27 T cell receptor beta chains sequenced from one sample in a study of PD-1 blockade in classical Hodgkin lymphoma. Each patient experienced a relapse that followed autologous stem cell transplantation, and brentuximab vedotin exposure varied. Profiling relied on immunoSEQ multiplex PCR, and the TCRdb table lists in-frame clones only, not all of them. The data hold around 28,000 clones, with around four fifths observed a single time. Sequencing used peripheral blood mononuclear cells (PBMCs), obtained before the second cycle of nivolumab. The receptors derive from a human donor with classical Hodgkin lymphoma.

The table lists this clone with a few counts. The rearrangement joins TRBV7-2 to TRBJ1-2; 9 positions agree with TRBD1. Germline CDR1 SGHTA, CDR2 FQGNSA. This CDR3 contains 15 residues. After removal of 5 bases from V and 3 bases from J, the junction contained 7 bases not matched to a gene. The CDR3 here is CASSPRTGDHYGYTF. For the CDR3, the DNA is TGTGCCAGCAGCCCCAGGACAGGGGATCACTATGGCTACACCTTC.

The V gene is TRBV5-4, the J gene TRBJ2-5; TRBD1 aligns across 8 bases. J gave up 3 bases and V 4 bases, and 2 bases lay outside the gene matches. The CDR3 is 13 residues long. From germline, CDR1 is SGHNT and CDR2 YYREEE (reference sequence). The CDR3 DNA reads as TGTGCCAGCAGCGCGGACAGGGAAGAGACCCAGTACTTC. Translating it yields CASSADREETQYF.

The chain employs TRBV10-3 and TRBJ2-7; tentative D call: TRBD1 (5 bases). The CDR3 length is 16 residues. Germline values: CDR1 ENHRY, CDR2 SYGVKD. Trimming stripped 2 bases from V and 0 bases from J, with 14 bases between. This chain's CDR3 is CAISETTVYSSYEQYV. CDR3 DNA sequence: TGTGCCATCAGTGAGACGACAGTATACAGCTCCTACGAGCAGTACGTC.

This chain links TRBV7-8 with TRBJ1-1; TRBD1 matches at 10 bases. Trimming at V came to 3 bases and at J to 4 bases, leaving 5 bases not matched to a gene. Germline-derived CDR1 and CDR2 are SGHVS and FQNEAQ. There are 15 residues in the CDR3. The CDR3 protein is CASSFIWTGGTEAFF. In nucleotides, the CDR3 is TGTGCCAGCAGCTTTATATGGACAGGGGGCACTGAAGCTTTCTTT. The full variable domain, with the rest looked up from reference TRBV7-8 and TRBJ1-1, is GAGVSQSPRYKVAKRGQDVALRCDPISGHVSLFWYQQALGQGPEFLTYFQNEAQLDKSGLPSDRFFAERPEGSVSTLKIQRTQQEDSAVYLCASSFIWTGGTEAFFGQGTRLTVV.

The V and J genes are TRBV2 and TRBJ2-2; D is unclear. The length of the CDR3 is 14 residues. Germline CDR1 and CDR2: SNHLY and FYNNEI. V lost 0 bases and J lost 6, with 8 bases in between. The CDR3: CASSEAGGAGELFF. CDR3 coding DNA: TGTGCCAGCAGTGAAGCGGGTGGTGCCGGGGAGCTGTTTTTT.

The rearrangement links TRBV9 to TRBJ1-1; D unclear. Germline V CDR1 and CDR2: SGDLS, YYNGEE. CDR3 length: 13 residues. Trimming shortened V by 5 bases and J by 1 base, and 9 bases separated the two germline ends. CDR3 in amino acids: CASSQARNTEAFF. The DNA of the CDR3 is TGTGCCAGCAGTCAAGCAAGGAACACTGAAGCTTTCTTT.

V is TRBV9 and J is TRBJ2-3; a possible D gene is TRBD2 (6 bases). This CDR3 region has 14 residues. V was shortened by 3 bases and J by 2 bases, with 10 bases between the two germline ends. Germline V gene sequence: CDR1 SGDLS, CDR2 YYNGEE. The chain's CDR3 is CASSEGRYTDTQYF. Written as DNA, the CDR3 is TGTGCCAGCAGCGAGGGGAGGTACACAGATACGCAGTATTTT.

The chain joins TRBV7-2 to TRBJ1-2, with 9 bases lining up with TRBD1. Germline CDR1 SGHTA, CDR2 FQGNSA. This CDR3 region has 15 residues. V dropped 4 bases and J dropped 5; count of bases not matched to a gene: 8. The CDR3 loop reads CASSSLTGGIYGYTF. CDR3 coding DNA: TGTGCCAGCAGCTCGTTAACAGGGGGCATTTATGGCTACACCTTC.

This rearrangement joins TRBV7-2 to TRBJ2-5; D uncertain. This CDR3 comprises 11 residues. Per the germline V gene, CDR1 is SGHTA and CDR2 is FQGNSA. The V gene lost 5 bases and the J gene lost 5 bases, with 6 bases spanning the gap. In DNA form, the CDR3 reads TGTGCCAGCAGCCCCCAGGAGACCCAGTACTTC. Its translation is CASSPQETQYF.

CDR3 coding DNA: TGTGCCAGTAGTATCAGGAATCAGCCCCAGCATTTT. This codes for CASSIRNQPQHF. This chain uses TRBV19 with TRBJ1-5; D is uncertain. Germline CDR1 and CDR2: LNHDA and SQIVND (reference sequence). This CDR3 is 12 amino acids long. V lost 3 bases and J 4 bases, leaving 4 bases between the germline ends.

This chain connects TRBV23-1 to TRBJ1-5; no definite D call. TRBV23-1 is treated as an ORF (open reading frame) with a function not yet certain. Trimming shortened V by 3 bases and J by 3 bases, and 12 bases separated the two germline ends. The length of the CDR3 is 15 residues. The CDR3 region is CASSHYGMSNQPQHF. DNA of the CDR3: TGCGCCAGCAGTCACTACGGCATGTCCAATCAGCCCCAGCATTTT.

The rearrangement joins TRBV6-6 to TRBJ1-1; D is ambiguous. CDR3 size: 13 residues. Trimming shortened V by 5 bases and J by 5 bases, and 12 bases separated the two germline ends. CDR1 and CDR2 (germline): MNHNY, SVGAGI (reference sequence). CDR3 amino acids: CASSTGPWTEAFF. The CDR3, as DNA: TGTGCCAGCAGTACCGGACCGTGGACTGAAGCTTTCTTT.

This chain links TRBV28 with TRBJ2-7; D call uncertain. The length of the CDR3 is 11 residues. V lost 3 bases to trimming and J lost 4 bases, with 4 bases between them. Germline CDR1 MDHEN, CDR2 SYDVKM. The CDR3 here is CASSLGYEQYF. The DNA for the CDR3 is TGTGCCAGCAGTTTGGGATACGAGCAGTACTTC.

The chain employs TRBV4-2 and TRBJ1-4; tentatively, D is TRBD1 (5 bases). Germline CDR1 reads LGHNA; CDR2 reads YNFKEQ. CDR3 length equals 15 residues. The V gene lost 5 bases and the J gene lost 5 bases, with 15 bases spanning the gap. The CDR3 nucleotides read TGTGCCAGCAGCATGGGGGAGAGTGGGAATGAAAAACTGTTTTTT. Protein: CASSMGESGNEKLFF.

V is TRBV7-6 and J is TRBJ2-7; 9 bases are a match to TRBD1. The CDR3 length is 15 residues. CDR1 is SGHVS and CDR2 is FNYEAQ in the germline V gene. Trimming cost V 5 bases and J 0 bases; bases outside gene matches: 5. The CDR3 is CASSPGQGSSYEQYV. CDR3 in DNA: TGTGCCAGCAGCCCGGGACAGGGAAGCTCCTACGAGCAGTACGTC.

The chain combines TRBV4-2 with TRBJ2-5, with 9 bases lining up with TRBD2. V gave up 4 bases and J gave up 5 bases; unmatched junction bases: 8. The CDR3 has 15 residues. Germline CDR1 LGHNA, CDR2 YNFKEQ. In nucleotides, the CDR3 is TGTGCCAGCAGCCGAGGTGGTAGCGGGAGTGAGACCCAGTACTTC. It codes for CASSRGGSGSETQYF.

This sequence joins TRBV4-2 and TRBJ2-2; 9 bases align to TRBD1. Trimming took 3 bases from V and 3 from J; bases not matched to a gene: 8. Germline V gene sequence: CDR1 LGHNA, CDR2 YNFKEQ. The CDR3 is 17 amino acids. The CDR3 DNA follows: TGTGCCAGCAGCCACATTCCGGGACAGGGTTACACCGGGGAGCTGTTTTTT. This sequence encodes CASSHIPGQGYTGELFF.

The CDR3 coding sequence is TGTGCCAGCAGTTATGGTGGAGAGCAGTTCTTC. It encodes CASSYGGEQFF. The chain employs TRBV6-6 and TRBJ2-1; D is undetermined. V lost 3 bases, J lost 10 bases, and 7 bases lay in between. The V gene's germline CDR1 is MNHNY and CDR2 SVGAGI (reference sequence). This CDR3 comprises 11 residues.

V is TRBV2 and J is TRBJ1-2, with D perhaps matching TRBD1 (6 bases). V lost 6 bases and J 8 bases, leaving 16 bases between the germline ends. This CDR3 has 13 residues. Germline CDR1 reads SNHLY; CDR2 reads FYNNEI. CDR3 nucleotides: TGTGCCAGCAGGGTTGGACAGTATCGGGGCTACACCTTC. Translation: CASRVGQYRGYTF.

J is TRBJ1-5 and V is TRBV6-6, with a possible D match to TRBD1 (5 bases). Germline V gene data show CDR1 as MNHNY and CDR2 as SVGAGI (reference sequence). The length of the CDR3 is 15 residues. The ends were cut back, 5 bases at V and 2 bases at J, with 13 bases in the middle. This CDR3 is CASSNGGSGNQPQHF. The DNA for the CDR3 is TGTGCCAGCAGTAACGGGGGGTCGGGCAATCAGCCCCAGCATTTT.

The chain combines TRBV4-3 with TRBJ1-3; possibly TRBD1 for D (5 bases). CDR3 length: 17 residues. V was pared by 1 base and J by 0 bases, with 13 bases between. Germline CDR1 is LGHNA and CDR2 is YSLEER. The chain's CDR3 is CASSQASGGSSGNTIYF. Written as DNA, the CDR3 is TGCGCCAGCAGCCAAGCTAGCGGGGGGTCCTCTGGAAACACCATATATTTT.

Note on this clone: A much larger clonotype is one base distant, so this may be a read error. This chain joins TRBV6-4 and TRBJ1-2; D is unclear. The CDR3 is made up of 13 amino acids. Germline values: CDR1 MRHNA, CDR2 SNTAGT. The chain's CDR3 is CASSPEEGSGHTF. Written as DNA, the CDR3 is TGTGCCAGCAGCCCAGAGGAGGGTAGTGGCCACACCTTC.

The V and J genes are TRBV7-9 and TRBJ1-2; 10 nucleotides line up with TRBD1. Trimming took 5 bases from V and 7 from J; bases not matched to a gene: 10. CDR1 and CDR2 (germline): SEHNR, FQNEAQ (reference sequence). The CDR3 spans 15 residues. The CDR3 spells CASSPPGQGLSGYTF. The CDR3 region has the DNA TGTGCCAGCAGCCCTCCGGGACAGGGGCTCTCTGGCTACACCTTC.

The rearrangement uses TRBV6-1 and TRBJ1-5; D remains ambiguous. Between the trimmed V and J ends, which lost 7 bases and 1 base, there was a span of 14 bases. The CDR3 extends over 15 amino acids. From germline, CDR1 is MNHNS and CDR2 SASEGT. The CDR3 is CASTERVFSNQPQHF. The CDR3 DNA reads TGTGCCAGCACCGAAAGGGTTTTCAGCAATCAGCCCCAGCATTTT.

The chain uses TRBV11-3 and TRBJ2-7; possibly TRBD2 for D (5 bases). The CDR3 contains 13 residues. The germline gives CDR1 SGHNT, CDR2 YENEEA. With 6 bases removed from V and 3 bases from J, the gap between germline ends came to 12 bases. CDR3 in DNA: TGTGCCAGCAGTCCAAATAGCGACTACGAGCAGTACTTC. Translating it yields CASSPNSDYEQYF.

The V call is TRBV4-1, the J call TRBJ2-1; D possibly matches TRBD1 or TRBD2 (5 bases each). Trimming pared 4 bases from V and 8 bases from J, leaving 12 bases between. The CDR3 covers 13 residues. CDR1 and CDR2 from the germline V gene are MGHRA and YSYEKL. This CDR3 is CASSRLVGDEQFF. The CDR3 nucleotides are TGCGCCAGCAGCCGACTGGTGGGGGATGAGCAGTTCTTC.

In its sample, this clone was seen once. The chain links TRBV6-5 to TRBJ1-2; unclear D gene. The CDR3 sequence is 15 residues long. Germline V gives CDR1 MNHEY, CDR2 SVGAGI. Trimming cost V 6 bases and J 0 bases, with 14 bases left between them. The CDR3 DNA is TGTGCCAGCAGGGTTCAGTTGAGAGCTAACTATGGCTACACCTTC. This sequence encodes CASRVQLRANYGYTF.